Shown below are 19 T cell receptor beta chains from a single sample sequenced in a study of CXCR3-negative and CXCR3-positive naive CD8 T cells. The TRB cDNA libraries were prepared by 5' RACE with UMI labels. TCRdb reanalyzed the 5' RACE reads and collapses them to one entry per CDR3 protein, without DNA. The sample data list 45,000 to 65,000 distinct CDR3 sequences. Sequencing was carried out using naive CXCR3- CD8+ T cells from blood. Indicated subset: CD45RO-CCR7+CD27+CD95- naive CD8+ T cells lacking CXCR3 (TNR3-). Receptor source: a human donor in good health. Some clones in this sample may be carry-over from other donors' samples.

The rearrangement joins TRBV5-1 to TRBJ2-3; TCRdb returns TRBD1, unconfirmable since there is no DNA. This CDR3 has 15 residues. The germline V gene encodes CDR1 SGHRS and CDR2 YFSETQ. This CDR3 reads CASSPRPGSTDTQYF.

V gene TRBV20-1 combines with J gene TRBJ1-1; TCRdb outputs TRBD1, but without DNA this stays unchecked. Germline loops: CDR1 DFQATT, CDR2 SNEGSKA (reference sequence). The CDR3 has 12 residues. This CDR3 reads CSAATGDTEAFF.

The chain employs TRBV21-1 and TRBJ2-6; without DNA, the TCRdb call of TRBD1 cannot be checked. TRBV21-1 is labeled a pseudogene. The CDR3 length is 19 residues. The chain's CDR3 is CASSPPDRGESSGANVLTF.

The chain links TRBV28 to TRBJ2-5; the D gene TCRdb calls, TRBD1, cannot be checked with no DNA. From germline, CDR1 is MDHEN and CDR2 SYDVKM. The CDR3 has 15 amino acids. The CDR3 loop is CASSVGAGHIETQYF.

J is TRBJ2-1 and V is TRBV15; TCRdb proposes TRBD1, but this gene call is untestable without DNA. Germline assignment: CDR1 LNHNV and CDR2 YYDKDF (reference sequence). This CDR3 contains 16 residues. CDR3 sequence reads: CATSRTSGSQGDEQFF. The full variable domain, rest sourced from reference TRBV15 and TRBJ2-1, is DAMVIQNPRYQVTQFGKPVTLSCSQTLNHNVMYWYQQKSSQAPKLLFHYYDKDFNNEADTPDNFQSRRPNTSFCFLDIRSPGLGDTAMYLCATSRTSGSQGDEQFFGPGTRLTVL.

The genes are TRBV14 and TRBJ1-5; the D gene TCRdb calls, TRBD1, cannot be checked with no DNA. From germline, CDR1 is SGHDN and CDR2 FVKESK. The CDR3 has 13 residues. CDR3: CASSPRGAQPQHF.

The chain carries TRBV5-1 and TRBJ2-7. This CDR3 has 14 amino acids. CDR1 and CDR2 (germline): SGHRS, YFSETQ. This chain's CDR3 is CASSLGGGTYEQYF.

This chain connects TRBV20-1 to TRBJ2-6; TCRdb reports TRBD1, a call that lacks DNA to check it against. Germline CDR1 and CDR2: DFQATT and SNEGSKA (reference sequence). This CDR3 contains 16 residues. CDR3 amino acids: CSVLQGQSSGANVLTF.

CDR3: CSALVELTGYYGYTF. This chain uses TRBV29-1 with TRBJ1-2; TCRdb lists TRBD1, though no DNA is available to test this call. There are 15 residues in the CDR3. CDR1 is SQVTM, CDR2 ANQGSEA, per germline.

The chain recombines TRBV28 with TRBJ1-1; TCRdb indicates TRBD1, and absent DNA this call remains unverified. Germline V gene data show CDR1 as MDHEN and CDR2 as SYDVKM. The CDR3 contains 16 residues. CDR3 in amino acids: CASSLSPRQEATEAFF.

The rearrangement joins TRBV4-1 to TRBJ2-2; the D call of TRBD1 rests on TCRdb alone, since no DNA is present to check it. The CDR3 has 16 residues. Germline assignment: CDR1 MGHRA and CDR2 YSYEKL. The CDR3 reads CASSQDIRQGDGELFF.

J is TRBJ2-3 and V is TRBV12-3 or TRBV12-4; the D gene TCRdb calls, TRBD1, cannot be checked with no DNA. This CDR3 is built from 13 residues. The CDR3 is CASSLGAADTQYF.

The V gene is TRBV7-6, the J gene TRBJ2-7; TCRdb proposes TRBD1, but this gene call is untestable without DNA. The CDR3 extends over 14 amino acids. Germline V gene sequence: CDR1 SGHVS, CDR2 FNYEAQ. CDR3 protein: CASSFGTEGYEQYF.

The rearrangement links TRBV29-1 to TRBJ1-1; TCRdb indicates TRBD1, and absent DNA this call remains unverified. The CDR3 has 13 amino acids. Germline V gene data show CDR1 as SQVTM and CDR2 as ANQGSEA. The CDR3 loop reads CSALQGPNTEAFF.

The chain combines TRBV29-1 with TRBJ2-7; TCRdb's D call of TRBD1 is untestable without DNA. CDR3 length: 15 residues. The germline gives CDR1 SQVTM, CDR2 ANQGSEA. CDR3 in amino acids: CSVEDWDADSYEQYF.

The chain links TRBV29-1 to TRBJ2-1; TCRdb indicates TRBD1, and absent DNA this call remains unverified. The CDR3 has 12 residues. Germline lookup yields CDR1 SQVTM and CDR2 ANQGSEA. The chain's CDR3 is CSVEDRGDEQFF.

The chain is built from TRBV2 and TRBJ2-1. Per the germline V gene, CDR1 is SNHLY and CDR2 is FYNNEI. The CDR3 has 15 amino acids. CDR3 region: CASSTRRSSYNEQFF.

The genes are TRBV12-3 or TRBV12-4 and TRBJ2-3; TCRdb's D call of TRBD1 is untestable without DNA. There are 13 residues in the CDR3. The CDR3 reads CASRGGPGDTQYF.

The rearrangement uses TRBV29-1 and TRBJ2-5; the D gene TCRdb calls, TRBD2, cannot be checked with no DNA. Germline CDR1 reads SQVTM; CDR2 reads ANQGSEA. The CDR3 loop spans 14 amino acids. This CDR3 reads CSEKKAGAVETQYF.